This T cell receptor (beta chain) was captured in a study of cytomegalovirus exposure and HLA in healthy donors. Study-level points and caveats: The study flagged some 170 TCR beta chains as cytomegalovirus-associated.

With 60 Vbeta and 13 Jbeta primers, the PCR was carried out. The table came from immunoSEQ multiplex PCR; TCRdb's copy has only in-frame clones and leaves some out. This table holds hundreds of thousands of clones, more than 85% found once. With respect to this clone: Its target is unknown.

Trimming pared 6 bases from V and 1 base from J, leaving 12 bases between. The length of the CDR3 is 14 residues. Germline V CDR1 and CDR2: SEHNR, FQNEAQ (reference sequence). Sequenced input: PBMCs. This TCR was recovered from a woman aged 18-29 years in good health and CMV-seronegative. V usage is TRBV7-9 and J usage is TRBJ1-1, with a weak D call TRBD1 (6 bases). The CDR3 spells CASRYGQSNTEAFF. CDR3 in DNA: TGTGCCAGCAGATATGGACAGTCGAACACTGAAGCTTTCTTT. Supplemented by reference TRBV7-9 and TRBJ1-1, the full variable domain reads DTGVSQNPRHKITKRGQNVTFRCDPISEHNRLYWYRQTLGQGPEFLTYFQNEAQLEKSRLLSDRFSAERPKGSFSTLEIQRTEQGDSAMYLCASRYGQSNTEAFFGQGTRLTVV.